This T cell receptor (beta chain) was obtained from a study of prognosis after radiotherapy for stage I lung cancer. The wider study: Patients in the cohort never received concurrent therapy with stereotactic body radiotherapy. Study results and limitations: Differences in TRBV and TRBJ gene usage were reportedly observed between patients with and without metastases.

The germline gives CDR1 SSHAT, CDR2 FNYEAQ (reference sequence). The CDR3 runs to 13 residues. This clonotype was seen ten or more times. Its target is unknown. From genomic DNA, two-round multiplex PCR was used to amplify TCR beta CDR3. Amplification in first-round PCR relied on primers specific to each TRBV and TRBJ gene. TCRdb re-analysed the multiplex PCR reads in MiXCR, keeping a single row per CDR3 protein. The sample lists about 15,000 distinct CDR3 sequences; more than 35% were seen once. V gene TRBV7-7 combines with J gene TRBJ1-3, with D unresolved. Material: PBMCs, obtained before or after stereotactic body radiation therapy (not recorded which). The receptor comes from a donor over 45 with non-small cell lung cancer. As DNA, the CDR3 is TGTGCTGTAACCGGCCCTCTAATTTACACCATATATTTT. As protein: CAVTGPLIYTIYF.